This T cell receptor beta chain emerged from a study of blood T cells in healthy people across ages. Study-wide background: In model experiments, template switching was able to capture about one barcoded beta molecule for every two T cells that were present.

Using a J-beta primer mix together with a sample-barcoded 5' primer, a second PCR was run for about 6 to 12 cycles. MiXCR, applied by TCRdb to the 5' RACE reads, yields one record per CDR3 protein. This table has around 1,000,000 distinct CDR3 sequences, 35% to 40% appearing once. The germline V gene encodes CDR1 MNHEY and CDR2 SMNVEV (reference sequence). This CDR3 region has 18 residues. V shed 6 bases and J 0 bases; nucleotides not matched to a gene: 14. Isolated PBMCs totaled at least 6 million in each sample. V is TRBV27 and J is TRBJ2-1; 7 positions agree with TRBD2. The sample taken for sequencing was blood. This TCR was recovered from a young man in good health. Here the CDR3 reads CASRGLAGVTLSYNEQFF. Here the CDR3 DNA reads TGTGCCAGCAGGGGACTCGCGGGGGTTACCCTCTCCTACAATGAGCAGTTCTTC.